The text below deals with one T cell receptor (beta chain). Study processing details: Nucleated cell counts were estimated from reference gene primer amplification. Assay used: immunoSEQ multiplex PCR; TCRdb lists only in-frame clones, some missing. Clone size and the V and J calls come from that table; the DNA yielded D and trimming. Of a few hundred thousand clones listed, more than 70% are singletons. The CDR3 loop spans 15 amino acids. Trimming took 6 bases from V and 5 from J; bases not matched to a gene: 7. The germline gives CDR1 MDHEN, CDR2 SYDVKM. This sample is part of a study of blood T cell repertoires in COVID-19. Study background: Sample material is recorded as cDNA or gDNA derived from T cells, B-cell-depleted T cells, or PBMCs.

This receptor was identified in an elderly man with acute or convalescent COVID-19. The V call is TRBV28, the J call TRBJ2-5, with TRBD1 matching over 12 bases. Sequencing used peripheral blood. The CDR3 nucleotides are TGTGCCAGCAGCACCGGGACAGGGGGCGAGGAGACCCAGTACTTC. Protein: CASSTGTGGEETQYF.